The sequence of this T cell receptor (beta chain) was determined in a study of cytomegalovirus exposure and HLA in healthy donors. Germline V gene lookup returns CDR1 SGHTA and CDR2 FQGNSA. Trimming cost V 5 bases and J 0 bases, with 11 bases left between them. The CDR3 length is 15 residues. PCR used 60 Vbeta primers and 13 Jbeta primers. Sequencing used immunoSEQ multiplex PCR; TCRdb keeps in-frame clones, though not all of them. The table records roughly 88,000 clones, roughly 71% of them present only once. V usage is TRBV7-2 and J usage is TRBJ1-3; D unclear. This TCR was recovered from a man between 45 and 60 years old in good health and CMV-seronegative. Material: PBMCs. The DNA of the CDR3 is TGTGCCAGCAGCCGACTGACGGTCTCTGGAAACACCATATATTTT. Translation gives CASSRLTVSGNTIYF.